This TCR beta chain came from a study of blood T cells in healthy people across ages. General study results and limits: The donors' CMV status was not determined, possibly confounding changes in expanded clonotypes.

A sample-barcoded 5' primer and a J-beta primer mix were used in a second PCR of roughly 7 to 11 cycles. TCRdb reanalysed the 5' RACE reads using MiXCR and keeps one entry per CDR3 protein. The sample lists 790,000 or so distinct CDR3 sequences; around 50% were seen once. Concerning this clonotype: Antigen: not known.

With 4 bases removed from V and 5 bases from J, the gap between germline ends came to 11 bases. The CDR3 covers 13 residues. Germline CDR1 and CDR2: SEHNR and FQNEAQ (reference sequence). The clonotype was recovered from a man in his forties in good health. The chain combines TRBV7-9 with TRBJ1-2; the D is unclear. The sequencing sample was made of blood. CDR3 DNA sequence: TGTGCCAGCAGCTCGAGCGGGCAGTATGGCTACACCTTC. Amino acids: CASSSSGQYGYTF.